This T cell receptor beta chain is from a study of blood T cells in healthy people across ages. The CDR3 has 13 amino acids. It was with a sample-barcoded 5' primer and a J-beta primer mix that a second PCR of about 7 to 12 cycles was run. One entry per CDR3 protein results from TCRdb running MiXCR on the 5' RACE reads. Here the sample spans around 940,000 distinct CDR3 sequences, just over 50% being singletons. As concerns this clonotype: The junction does not match germline at one end; this may be a read error.

This chain uses TRBV12-3 or TRBV12-4 with TRBJ2-7; D is perhaps TRBD1 (5 bases). This TCR came from a woman in her sixties in good health. The sequenced sample consisted of blood. The DNA of the CDR3 is TGTGCCAGCTGTTTAGGGGTGGCCTACGAGCAGTACTTC. Its translation: CASCLGVAYEQYF.